Shown below are 23 T cell receptor beta chains from a single sample sequenced in a study of identical twins. A single record per CDR3 protein comes from TCRdb applying MiXCR to the 5' RACE reads. The data show about 220,000 distinct CDR3 sequences, with 6.5% to 8.5% seen just once and approximately 2% held by the top ten. These data were also filed under a second study, of yellow fever vaccine responses in identical twins.

Input material: memory (CD45RO+) T cells sorted from blood. These receptors were collected from a woman aged 18-35 years in good health.

This rearrangement joins TRBV14 to TRBJ2-5, with a possible D match to TRBD1 (5 bases). Germline-derived CDR1 and CDR2 are SGHDN and FVKESK. The V gene lost 3 bases and the J gene lost 3 bases, with 11 bases spanning the gap. This CDR3 contains 14 residues. The CDR3: CASSQIQVEETQYF. The CDR3 coding sequence is TGTGCCAGCAGCCAGATACAGGTGGAAGAGACCCAGTACTTC.

The chain joins TRBV7-2 to TRBJ2-1, with 7 bases fitting TRBD2. Trimming took 4 bases from V and 7 from J; bases not matched to a gene: 10. The germline gives CDR1 SGHTA, CDR2 FQGNSA. The CDR3 has 15 residues. Written as DNA, the CDR3 is TGTGCCAGCAGCTCTCGGACTAGTTTTCTAAATGAGCAGTTCTTC. Protein: CASSSRTSFLNEQFF. Full variable domain (outside the CDR3, taken from reference TRBV7-2 and TRBJ2-1): GAGVSQSPSNKVTEKGKDVELRCDPISGHTALYWYRQSLGQGLEFLIYFQGNSAPDKSGLPSDRFSAERTGGSVSTLTIQRTQQEDSAVYLCASSSRTSFLNEQFFGPGTRLTVL.

This clonotype was found a few times. V and J are TRBV14 and TRBJ2-5; no definite D call. V lost 1 base to trimming and J lost 1 base, with 19 bases between them. Germline V gene sequence: CDR1 SGHDN, CDR2 FVKESK. The CDR3 has 18 amino acids. The CDR3 loop reads CASSQGSLHSLFQETQYF. In nucleotides, the CDR3 is TGTGCCAGCAGCCAAGGGTCCTTACACAGCCTCTTCCAAGAGACCCAGTACTTC.

The chain carries TRBV20-1 and TRBJ2-7; tentatively, D is TRBD1 (6 bases). The V gene lost 5 bases and the J gene lost 1 base, with 12 bases spanning the gap. Per germline, CDR1 DFQATT and CDR2 SNEGSKA (reference sequence). The CDR3 runs to 13 residues. This CDR3 is CSARDTLSYEQYF. For the CDR3, the DNA is TGCAGTGCTCGGGACACCCTATCCTACGAGCAGTACTTC.

The chain combines TRBV9 with TRBJ2-3; the D gene is possibly TRBD2 (7 bases). This CDR3 has 15 amino acids. Germline V gives CDR1 SGDLS, CDR2 YYNGEE. V shed 3 bases and J shed 11 bases, with 22 bases lying between them. The chain's CDR3 is CASSGEGGGPQGQYF. The DNA for the CDR3 is TGTGCCAGCAGCGGGGAGGGCGGGGGCCCCCAGGGGCAGTATTTT.

This clonotype showed up just a few times. V usage is TRBV6-2 or TRBV6-3 and J usage is TRBJ2-7; 7 positions match TRBD1. V gave up 1 base and J gave up 2 bases; unmatched junction bases: 5. CDR3 length equals 15 residues. CDR1 and CDR2 from the germline V gene are MNHEY and SVGEGT. The CDR3 DNA reads TGTGCCAGCAGTTACTTGAAGGGACAGACCTACGAGCAGTACTTC. Protein product: CASSYLKGQTYEQYF.

The genes are TRBV9 and TRBJ2-5; the D gene is possibly TRBD2 (6 bases). The CDR3 is 14 residues long. Germline lookup yields CDR1 SGDLS and CDR2 YYNGEE. V lost 4 bases and J 2 bases, leaving 12 bases between the germline ends. CDR3 DNA sequence: TGTGCCAGCAGCCCGGGGAGGTCGCAAGAGACCCAGTACTTC. It specifies CASSPGRSQETQYF.

The J gene is TRBJ2-4, the V gene TRBV12-3 or TRBV12-4; 11 bases are shared with TRBD1. V dropped 4 bases and J dropped 2; count of bases not matched to a gene: 7. There are 17 residues in the CDR3. CDR3 bases: TGTGCCAGCAGTTCTATCGGGACAGGGGGATCCAAAAACATTCAGTACTTC. Amino acids: CASSSIGTGGSKNIQYF.

This clonotype was seen only a few times. The V gene is TRBV12-3 or TRBV12-4, the J gene TRBJ2-3; tentatively, D is TRBD1 (6 bases). The CDR3 length is 14 residues. V was trimmed by 4 bases and J by 3 bases, leaving 11 bases between them. The CDR3 protein is CASSSRGVTDTQYF. The CDR3 DNA reads as TGTGCCAGCAGTTCCAGGGGAGTGACAGATACGCAGTATTTT.

This chain connects TRBV12-3 or TRBV12-4 to TRBJ2-7; 10 nucleotides align to TRBD2. The CDR3 runs 16 residues. Trimming took 6 bases from V and 2 from J; bases not matched to a gene: 10. The CDR3, as DNA: TGTGCCAGCAGCCCTCCGGGACTAGCGCGCGCCTACGAGCAGTACTTC. Translation gives CASSPPGLARAYEQYF.

There are many counts of this clonotype. The genes are TRBV7-8 and TRBJ2-1; TRBD1 matches at 9 bases. Germline-derived CDR1 and CDR2 are SGHVS and FQNEAQ. The CDR3 is made up of 16 amino acids. The V gene end was trimmed by 5 bases and the J gene end by 4 bases; junction bases not matched to a gene: 9. The CDR3 sequence is CASSITDRGGYNEQFF. DNA for the CDR3: TGTGCCAGCAGCATCACGGACAGGGGAGGATACAATGAGCAGTTCTTC.

This clonotype has more than one count but fewer than ten. The chain carries TRBV9 and TRBJ2-2; a weak D match, TRBD1 (6 bases). The V end lost 0 bases, the J end lost 7 bases, and 13 bases lay between the germline ends. The CDR3 has 15 amino acids. Germline loops: CDR1 SGDLS, CDR2 YYNGEE. CDR3 bases: TGTGCCAGCAGCGTAGGGGCAGGGGAAGTCGGGGAGCTGTTTTTT. This encodes CASSVGAGEVGELFF.

This clonotype was found many times. This chain joins TRBV6-5 and TRBJ2-2; D is tentatively TRBD1 or TRBD2 (5 bases each). The CDR3 length is 16 residues. Trimming stripped 2 bases from V and 0 bases from J, with 10 bases between. CDR1 is MNHEY, CDR2 SVGAGI, per germline. The CDR3 here is CASSYGTAANTGELFF. CDR3 nucleotide sequence: TGTGCCAGCAGTTACGGGACGGCAGCGAACACCGGGGAGCTGTTTTTT.

The V call is TRBV29-1, the J call TRBJ2-1; D ambiguous. CDR1 is SQVTM and CDR2 is ANQGSEA in the germline V gene. V was cut by 3 bases and J by 0 bases, with 9 bases left in between. This CDR3 has 14 amino acids. Here the CDR3 DNA reads TGCAGCGTTGAGTACAGACACTCCTACAATGAGCAGTTCTTC. Protein: CSVEYRHSYNEQFF.

DNA for the CDR3: TGTGCCATCACGAACTCACAGGGGGCGCCGGGGGAGCTGTTTTTT. It yields the protein CAITNSQGAPGELFF. The chain has TRBV28 and TRBJ2-2; 9 bases fit TRBD1. The CDR3 is made up of 15 amino acids. The V segment lost 10 bases and the J segment 8 bases; nucleotides outside the gene matches: 14. The germline CDR1 and CDR2 sequences are MDHEN and SYDVKM.

In this sample, this clonotype turned up a few times. The chain couples TRBV6-1 to TRBJ2-5; 7 positions match TRBD2. CDR1 is MNHNS and CDR2 is SASEGT in the germline V gene. V trimming: 6 bases; J trimming: 5 bases; junction bases outside the gene matches: 9. This CDR3 is 14 amino acids long. For the CDR3, the DNA is TGTGCCAGCAGCCCACGGCGGGGAGGGGAGACCCAGTACTTC. This sequence encodes CASSPRRGGETQYF.

The CDR3 DNA sequence: TGCGCCAGCAGCTTGGAGCTGACAGGGGGCGGGTTAAAGCAGTACTTC. Amino acids: CASSLELTGGGLKQYF. The chain joins TRBV5-1 to TRBJ2-7; TRBD1 matches 10 bases. This CDR3 has 16 amino acids. The germline V gene encodes CDR1 SGHRS and CDR2 YFSETQ. After removal of 0 bases from V and 8 bases from J, the junction contained 11 bases not matched to a gene.

In this sample, this clonotype turned up many times. The CDR3: CASSPKGGTGRDSYNEQFF. The CDR3 DNA reads TGTGCCAGCAGCCCCAAGGGGGGGACAGGGCGGGACTCCTACAATGAGCAGTTCTTC. The rearrangement uses TRBV4-2 and TRBJ2-1, with TRBD1 identical over 9 bases. V lost 4 bases, J lost 0 bases, and 13 bases stayed unmatched. Germline CDR1 is LGHNA and CDR2 is YNFKEQ. The CDR3 length is 19 residues.

This clonotype came up a few times. J is TRBJ2-5 and V is TRBV18; 10 bases agree with TRBD2. The length of the CDR3 is 15 residues. The germline V gene has CDR1 KGHSH and CDR2 LQKENI. The trim removed 3 bases at V and 5 bases at J, leaving 6 bases unmatched. CDR3 nucleotide sequence: TGTGCCAGCTCACCGCAGCGGGAGGGCCTCGAGACCCAGTACTTC. This codes for CASSPQREGLETQYF.

This clonotype came up many times. The V and J genes are TRBV12-3 or TRBV12-4 and TRBJ2-2; no reliable D call. This CDR3 region has 13 residues. V gave up 8 bases and J gave up 0 bases, with 7 bases separating them. The CDR3 protein is CASSGPNTGELFF. The CDR3 region has the DNA TGTGCCAGCTCCGGTCCGAACACCGGGGAGCTGTTTTTT.

The chain uses TRBV5-1 and TRBJ1-5; no firm D call. Per germline, CDR1 SGHRS and CDR2 YFSETQ. The V and J ends lost 2 bases and 6 bases respectively, with 12 bases between them. This CDR3 region has 14 residues. The CDR3, as DNA: TGCGCCAGCAGCTTAGACGGGAAGAGTCAGCCCCAGCATTTT. This encodes CASSLDGKSQPQHF.

This clonotype was picked up many times. The J gene is TRBJ2-1, the V gene TRBV2, with D unresolved. The CDR3 spans 14 residues. Germline V gives CDR1 SNHLY, CDR2 FYNNEI. V lost 6 bases to trimming and J lost 0 bases, with 9 bases between them. CDR3 loop: CASSGLSSYNEQFF. CDR3 nucleotides: TGTGCCAGCAGCGGTCTCAGCTCCTACAATGAGCAGTTCTTC.

The chain has TRBV6-4 and TRBJ2-1; TRBD1 is a possible D gene (5 bases). The CDR3 is made up of 16 amino acids. In germline, CDR1 is MRHNA, CDR2 SNTAGT. Trimming took off 4 bases at V and 5 bases at J, with 18 bases between the two ends. The DNA of the CDR3 is TGTGCCAGCAGTGGCCGACTTGCGTCAGGGCACAATGAGCAGTTCTTC. Protein sequence: CASSGRLASGHNEQFF.